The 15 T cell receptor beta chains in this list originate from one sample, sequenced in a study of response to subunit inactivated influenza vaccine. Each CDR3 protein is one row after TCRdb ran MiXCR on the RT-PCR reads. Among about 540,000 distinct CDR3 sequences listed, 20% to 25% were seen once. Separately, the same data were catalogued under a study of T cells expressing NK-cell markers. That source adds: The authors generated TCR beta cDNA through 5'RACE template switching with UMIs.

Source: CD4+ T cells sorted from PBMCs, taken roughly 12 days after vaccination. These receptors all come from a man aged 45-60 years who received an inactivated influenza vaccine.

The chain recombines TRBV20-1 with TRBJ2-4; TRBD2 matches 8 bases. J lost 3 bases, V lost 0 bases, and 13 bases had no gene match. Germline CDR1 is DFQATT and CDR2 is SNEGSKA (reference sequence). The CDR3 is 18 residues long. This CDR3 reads CSARDQRETSLGKNIQYF. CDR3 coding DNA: TGCAGTGCTAGAGACCAGCGGGAGACGTCTCTAGGCAAAAACATTCAGTACTTC.

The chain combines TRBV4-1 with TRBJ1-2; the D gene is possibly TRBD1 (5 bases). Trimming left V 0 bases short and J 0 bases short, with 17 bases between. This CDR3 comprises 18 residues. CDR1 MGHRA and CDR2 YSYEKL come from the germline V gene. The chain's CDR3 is CASSQERAGIPANYGYTF. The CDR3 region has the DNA TGCGCCAGCAGCCAAGAACGGGCAGGGATACCCGCTAACTATGGCTACACCTTC.

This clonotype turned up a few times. The CDR3 DNA reads as TGTGCCAGCAGCTTAGATGGGACGGGTCGGGCGCAGTACTTC. Protein: CASSLDGTGRAQYF. The chain joins TRBV7-2 to TRBJ2-7, with D perhaps given as TRBD1 or TRBD2 (5 bases each). CDR1 and CDR2 (germline): SGHTA, FQGNSA. Between the trimmed V and J ends, which lost 1 base and 9 bases, there was a span of 16 bases. This CDR3 has 14 amino acids.

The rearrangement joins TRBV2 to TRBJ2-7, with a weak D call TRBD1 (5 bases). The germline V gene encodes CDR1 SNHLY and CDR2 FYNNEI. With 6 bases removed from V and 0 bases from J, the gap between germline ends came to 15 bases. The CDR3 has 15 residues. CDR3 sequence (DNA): TGTGCCAGCAGGCCGCAGGCAGGGAACTCCTACGAGCAGTACTTC. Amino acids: CASRPQAGNSYEQYF.

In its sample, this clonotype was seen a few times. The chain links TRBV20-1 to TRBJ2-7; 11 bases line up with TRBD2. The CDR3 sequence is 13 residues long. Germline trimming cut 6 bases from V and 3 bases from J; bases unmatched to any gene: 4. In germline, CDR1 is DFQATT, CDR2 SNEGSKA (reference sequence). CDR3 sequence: CSARLAGLYEQYF. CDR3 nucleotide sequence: TGCAGTGCGCGACTAGCGGGACTCTACGAGCAGTACTTC.

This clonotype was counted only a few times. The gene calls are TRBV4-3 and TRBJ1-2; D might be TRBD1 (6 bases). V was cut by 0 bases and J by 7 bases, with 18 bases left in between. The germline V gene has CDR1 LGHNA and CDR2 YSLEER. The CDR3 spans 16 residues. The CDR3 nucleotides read TGCGCCAGCAGCCAAGATAGGGGGGGGACGCCATCTGGCTACACCTTC. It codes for CASSQDRGGTPSGYTF.

The CDR3 nucleotides are TGTGCCATCAGTGTCGGGCAGGGGGAGTCCTATAATTCACCCCTCCACTTT. Translated, it gives CAISVGQGESYNSPLHF. The chain carries TRBV10-3 and TRBJ1-6, with 7 bases identical to TRBD1. V was pared by 4 bases and J by 1 base, with 7 bases of the junction left unmatched. Per germline, CDR1 ENHRY and CDR2 SYGVKD. CDR3 size: 17 residues.

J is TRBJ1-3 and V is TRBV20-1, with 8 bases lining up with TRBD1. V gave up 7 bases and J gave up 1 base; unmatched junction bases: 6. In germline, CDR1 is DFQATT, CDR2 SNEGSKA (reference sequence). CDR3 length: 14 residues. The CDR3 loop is CSGTQGASGNTIYF. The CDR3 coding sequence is TGCAGTGGAACCCAGGGGGCATCTGGAAACACCATATATTTT.

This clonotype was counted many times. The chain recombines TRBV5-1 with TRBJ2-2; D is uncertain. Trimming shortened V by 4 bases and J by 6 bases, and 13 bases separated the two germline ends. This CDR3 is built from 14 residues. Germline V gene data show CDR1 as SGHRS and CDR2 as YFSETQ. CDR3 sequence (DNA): TGCGCCAGCAGCCTACAAGTTTTGTCCGGGGAGCTGTTTTTT. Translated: CASSLQVLSGELFF.

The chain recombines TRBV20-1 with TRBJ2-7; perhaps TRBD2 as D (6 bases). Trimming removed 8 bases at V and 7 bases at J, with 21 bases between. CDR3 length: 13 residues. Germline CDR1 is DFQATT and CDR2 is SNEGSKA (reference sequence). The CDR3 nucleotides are TGCAGTAGTGGTACGGGAAGGAGCGGGGAGCAGTACTTC. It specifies CSSGTGRSGEQYF.

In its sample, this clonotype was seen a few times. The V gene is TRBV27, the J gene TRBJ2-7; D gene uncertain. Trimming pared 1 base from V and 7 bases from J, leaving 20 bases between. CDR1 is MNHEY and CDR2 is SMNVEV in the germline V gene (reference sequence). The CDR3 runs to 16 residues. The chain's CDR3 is CASSLLSGLGNYEQYF. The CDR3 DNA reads TGTGCCAGCAGTTTATTATCAGGCCTGGGAAATTATGAGCAGTACTTC.

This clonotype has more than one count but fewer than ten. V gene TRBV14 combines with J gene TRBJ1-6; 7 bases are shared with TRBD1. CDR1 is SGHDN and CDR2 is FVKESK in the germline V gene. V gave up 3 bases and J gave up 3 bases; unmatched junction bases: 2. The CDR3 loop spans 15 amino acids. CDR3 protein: CASSQGQRYNSPLHF. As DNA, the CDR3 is TGTGCCAGCAGCCAGGGACAGCGCTATAATTCACCCCTCCACTTT.

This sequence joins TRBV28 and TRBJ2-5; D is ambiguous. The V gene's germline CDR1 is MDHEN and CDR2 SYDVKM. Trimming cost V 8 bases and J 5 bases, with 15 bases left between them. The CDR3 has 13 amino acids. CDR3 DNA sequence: TGTGCCAGCGGGCCTATTGGAAGGGAGACCCAGTACTTC. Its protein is CASGPIGRETQYF.

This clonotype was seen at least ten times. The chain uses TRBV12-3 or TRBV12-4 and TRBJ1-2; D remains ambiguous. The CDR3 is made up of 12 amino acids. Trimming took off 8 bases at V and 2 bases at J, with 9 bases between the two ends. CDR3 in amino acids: CASGMGNYGYTF. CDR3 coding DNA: TGTGCCAGCGGAATGGGGAACTATGGCTACACCTTC.

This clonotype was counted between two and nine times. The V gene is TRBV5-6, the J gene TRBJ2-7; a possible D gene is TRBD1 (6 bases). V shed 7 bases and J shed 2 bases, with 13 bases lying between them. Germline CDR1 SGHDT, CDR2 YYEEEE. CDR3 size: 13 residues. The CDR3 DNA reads TGTGCCAGCTCCTGGACAGCCGCCTACGAGCAGTACTTC. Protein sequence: CASSWTAAYEQYF.